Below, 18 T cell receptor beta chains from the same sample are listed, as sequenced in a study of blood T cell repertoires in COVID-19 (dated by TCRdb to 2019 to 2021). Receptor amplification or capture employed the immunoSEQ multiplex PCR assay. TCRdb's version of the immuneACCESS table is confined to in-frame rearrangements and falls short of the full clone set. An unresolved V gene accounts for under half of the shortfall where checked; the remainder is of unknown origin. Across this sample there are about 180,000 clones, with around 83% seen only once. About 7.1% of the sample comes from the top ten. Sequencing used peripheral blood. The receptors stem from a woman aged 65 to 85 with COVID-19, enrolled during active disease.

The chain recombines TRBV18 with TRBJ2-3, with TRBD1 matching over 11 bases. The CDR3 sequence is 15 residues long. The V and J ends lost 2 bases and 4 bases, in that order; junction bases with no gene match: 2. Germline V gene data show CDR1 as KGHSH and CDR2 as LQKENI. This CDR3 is CASSPVGQGADTQYF. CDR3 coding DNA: TGTGCCAGCTCACCAGTGGGACAGGGGGCAGATACGCAGTATTTT.

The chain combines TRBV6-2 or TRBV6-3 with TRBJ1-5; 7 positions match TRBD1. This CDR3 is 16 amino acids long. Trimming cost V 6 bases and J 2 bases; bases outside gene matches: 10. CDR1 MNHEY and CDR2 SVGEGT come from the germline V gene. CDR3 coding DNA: TGTGCCAGCAGCCCGAGACAGGGTGGAGGCAATCAGCCCCAGCATTTT. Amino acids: CASSPRQGGGNQPQHF.

This CDR3 is CASSEPGVAEAFF. CDR3 nucleotides: TGTGCCAGCAGTGAACCCGGGGTTGCTGAAGCTTTCTTT. The chain uses TRBV6-1 and TRBJ1-1; D remains unclear. CDR3 size: 13 residues. The V end was cut by 2 bases, the J end by 6 bases, with 10 bases between. Looked up from germline, CDR1 is MNHNS and CDR2 is SASEGT.

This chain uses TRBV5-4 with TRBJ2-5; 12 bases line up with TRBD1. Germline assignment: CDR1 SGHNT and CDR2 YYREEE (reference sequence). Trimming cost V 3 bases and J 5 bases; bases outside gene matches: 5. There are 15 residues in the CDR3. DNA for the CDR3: TGTGCCAGCAGCTGGGACAGGGGGCGAGGGGAGACCCAGTACTTC. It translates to CASSWDRGRGETQYF. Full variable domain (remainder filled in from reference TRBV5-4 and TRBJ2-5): ETGVTQSPTHLIKTRGQQVTLRCSSQSGHNTVSWYQQALGQGPQFIFQYYREEENGRGNFPPRFSGLQFPNYSSELNVNALELDDSALYLCASSWDRGRGETQYFGPGTRLLVL.

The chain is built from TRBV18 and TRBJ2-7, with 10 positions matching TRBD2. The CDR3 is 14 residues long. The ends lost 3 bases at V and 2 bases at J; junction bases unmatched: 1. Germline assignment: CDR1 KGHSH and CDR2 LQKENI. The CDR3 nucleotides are TGTGCCAGCTCACCCCTAGCGGGAGCCTACGAGCAGTACTTC. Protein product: CASSPLAGAYEQYF. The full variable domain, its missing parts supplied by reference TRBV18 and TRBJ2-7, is NAGVMQNPRHLVRRRGQEARLRCSPMKGHSHVYWYRQLPEEGLKFMVYLQKENIIDESGMPKERFSAEFPKEGPSILRIQQVVRGDSAAYFCASSPLAGAYEQYFGPGTRLTVT.

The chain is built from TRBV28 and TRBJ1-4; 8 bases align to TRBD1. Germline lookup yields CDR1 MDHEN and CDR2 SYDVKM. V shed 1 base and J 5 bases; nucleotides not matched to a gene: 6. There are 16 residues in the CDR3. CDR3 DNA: TGTGCCAGCAGTTTATCAGCAGGGACAGGAAATGAAAAACTGTTTTTT. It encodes CASSLSAGTGNEKLFF.

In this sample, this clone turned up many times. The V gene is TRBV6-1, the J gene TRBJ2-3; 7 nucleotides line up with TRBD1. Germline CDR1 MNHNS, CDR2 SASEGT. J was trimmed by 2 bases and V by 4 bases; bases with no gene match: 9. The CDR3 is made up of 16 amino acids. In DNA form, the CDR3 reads TGTGCCAGCAGTGGTCCAGGGACAGCCACCACAGATACGCAGTATTTT. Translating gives CASSGPGTATTDTQYF.

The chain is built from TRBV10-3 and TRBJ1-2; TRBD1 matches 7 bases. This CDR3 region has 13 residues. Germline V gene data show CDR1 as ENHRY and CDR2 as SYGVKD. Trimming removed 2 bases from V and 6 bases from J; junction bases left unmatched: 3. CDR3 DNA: TGTGCCATCAGTGAGGACAGGGTCCATGGCTACACCTTC. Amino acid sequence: CAISEDRVHGYTF.

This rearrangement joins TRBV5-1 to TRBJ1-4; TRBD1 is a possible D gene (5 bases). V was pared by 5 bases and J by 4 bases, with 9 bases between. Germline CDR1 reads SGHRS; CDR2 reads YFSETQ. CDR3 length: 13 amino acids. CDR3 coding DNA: TGCGCCAGCAGTCGGGGGTATAATGAAAAACTGTTTTTT. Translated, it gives CASSRGYNEKLFF.

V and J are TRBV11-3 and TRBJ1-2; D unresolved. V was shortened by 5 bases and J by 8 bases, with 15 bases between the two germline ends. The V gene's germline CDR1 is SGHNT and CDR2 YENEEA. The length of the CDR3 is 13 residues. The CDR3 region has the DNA TGTGCCAGCAGCCAAGAGGGCAGAAGGGGCTACACCTTC. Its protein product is CASSQEGRRGYTF.

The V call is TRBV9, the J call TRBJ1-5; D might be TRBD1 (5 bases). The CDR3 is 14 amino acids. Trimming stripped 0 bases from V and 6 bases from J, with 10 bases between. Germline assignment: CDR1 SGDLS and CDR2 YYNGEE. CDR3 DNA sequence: TGTGCCAGCAGCGTAGGGCCAGGGTCTCAGCCCCAGCATTTT. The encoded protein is CASSVGPGSQPQHF.

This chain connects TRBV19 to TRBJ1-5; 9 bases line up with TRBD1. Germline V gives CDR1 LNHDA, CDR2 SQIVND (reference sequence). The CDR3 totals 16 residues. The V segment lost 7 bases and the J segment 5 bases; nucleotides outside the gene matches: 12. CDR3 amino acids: CASIDNPGQGYQPQHF. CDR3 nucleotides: TGTGCCAGTATAGACAATCCGGGACAGGGATATCAGCCCCAGCATTTT.

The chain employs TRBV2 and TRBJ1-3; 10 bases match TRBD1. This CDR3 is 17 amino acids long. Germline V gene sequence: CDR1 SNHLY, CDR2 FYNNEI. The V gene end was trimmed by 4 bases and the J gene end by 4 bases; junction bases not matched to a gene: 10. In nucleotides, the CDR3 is TGTGCCAGCAGTGGGGAGCGGGGACAGGGGTACGGAAACACCATATATTTT. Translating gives CASSGERGQGYGNTIYF.

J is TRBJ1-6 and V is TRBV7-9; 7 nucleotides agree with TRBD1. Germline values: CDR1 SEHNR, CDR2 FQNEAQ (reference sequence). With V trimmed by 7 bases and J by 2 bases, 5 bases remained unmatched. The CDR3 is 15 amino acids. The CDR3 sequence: CASNAGGTYNSPLHF. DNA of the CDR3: TGTGCCAGCAATGCAGGGGGGACCTATAATTCACCCCTCCACTTT.

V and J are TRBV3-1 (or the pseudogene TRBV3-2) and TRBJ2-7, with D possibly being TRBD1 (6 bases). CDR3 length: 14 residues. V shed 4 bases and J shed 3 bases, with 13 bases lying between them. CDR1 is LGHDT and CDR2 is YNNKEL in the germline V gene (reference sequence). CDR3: CASSPGQFLYEQYF. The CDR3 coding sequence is TGTGCCAGCAGCCCAGGACAGTTTCTCTACGAGCAGTACTTC.

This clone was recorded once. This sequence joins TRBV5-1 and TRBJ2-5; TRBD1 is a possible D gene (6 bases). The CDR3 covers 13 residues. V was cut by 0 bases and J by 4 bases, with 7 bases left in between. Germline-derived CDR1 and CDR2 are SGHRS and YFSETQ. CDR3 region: CASSLVGGETQYF. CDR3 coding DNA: TGCGCCAGCAGCTTGGTAGGGGGAGAGACCCAGTACTTC.

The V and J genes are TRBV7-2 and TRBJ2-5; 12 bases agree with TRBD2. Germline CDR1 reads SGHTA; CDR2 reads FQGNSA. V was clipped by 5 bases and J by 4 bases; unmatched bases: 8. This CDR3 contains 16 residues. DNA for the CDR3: TGTGCCAGCAGCCCGAGCCGACTAGCGGGAGTAGAGACCCAGTACTTC. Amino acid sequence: CASSPSRLAGVETQYF.

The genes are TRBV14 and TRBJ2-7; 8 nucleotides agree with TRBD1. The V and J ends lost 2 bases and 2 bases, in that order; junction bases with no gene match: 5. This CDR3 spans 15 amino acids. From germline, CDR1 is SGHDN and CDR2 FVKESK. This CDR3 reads CASSQQTGATYEQYF. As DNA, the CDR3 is TGTGCCAGCAGCCAACAGACAGGGGCGACCTACGAGCAGTACTTC.